This is a list of T cell receptor beta chains from one sample in a study of blood T cell repertoires in COVID-19. Assay used: immunoSEQ multiplex PCR; TCRdb lists only in-frame clones, some missing. In the table there are more than 200,000 clones, 70% to 90% of which are singletons. Sequencing input: PBMCs or T cells enriched from blood (not recorded which). These receptors were collected from a young man with acute COVID-19. Both conserved end residues are trimmed from each CDR3. Fields, in order: V gene, CDR3 protein.

v_gene: TRBV6-1
CDR3aa: ASSEAMNQPQH

v_gene: TRBV6-5
CDR3aa: ASTITGRNTEAF

v_gene: TRBV19
CDR3aa: AVRGCFGNTIY

v_gene: TRBV10-1
CDR3aa: ASSPKAGGPVGTDTQY

v_gene: TRBV28
CDR3aa: ASTDGTTRRSPLH

v_gene: TRBV2
CDR3aa: ASSKPGVETQY

v_gene: TRBV6-5
CDR3aa: ASSRNRNSPLH

v_gene: TRBV5-1
CDR3aa: ASSLLPGQANTGELF

v_gene: TRBV19
CDR3aa: ASRRDSVQAPLH

v_gene: TRBV5-1
CDR3aa: ASSPGQQETQY

v_gene: TRBV28
CDR3aa: ASRGPSRTNEKLF

v_gene: TRBV5-4
CDR3aa: ASSLDPPSGYEQY

v_gene: TRBV4-1
CDR3aa: ASSTRGQRTEKLF

v_gene: TRBV28
CDR3aa: ASGPGGNGYGYT

v_gene: TRBV9
CDR3aa: ASRDNGRGLNTGELF

v_gene: TRBV6-5
CDR3aa: ASKQGLLDTEAF

v_gene: TRBV7-3
CDR3aa: ASSPSRQGSYNEQF

v_gene: TRBV6-5
CDR3aa: ASSYETGELF

v_gene: TRBV7-2
CDR3aa: ASSPRTTSGGADTQY

v_gene: TRBV30
CDR3aa: AWSVEGKTLH

v_gene: TRBV6-5
CDR3aa: ASKQGGNQPQH

v_gene: TRBV4-2
CDR3aa: ASSQGGVGGEKLF

v_gene: TRBV12-3/TRBV12-4
CDR3aa: ASSLGGNEKLF

v_gene: TRBV19
CDR3aa: ASKGLADTEAF

v_gene: TRBV12-5
CDR3aa: ASGLETIYRASEAF